Presented here are 29 T cell receptor beta chains from one specimen sequenced in a study of T cell responses to AZD1222 COVID-19 vaccine. The method was immunoSEQ multiplex PCR; TCRdb's version includes in-frame clones alone and lacks a portion of them. The sample consists of tens of thousands of clones, roughly 86% of them appearing once. Sequenced here: peripheral blood, sampled on day 0 of AZD1222 vaccination. Receptor source: an adult in good health.

The gene calls are TRBV3-1 (or the pseudogene TRBV3-2) and TRBJ2-1; D remains ambiguous. The CDR3 sequence is 15 residues long. Trimming removed 0 bases from V and 5 bases from J, with 11 bases in between. CDR1 and CDR2 from the germline V gene are LGHDT and YNNKEL (reference sequence). The CDR3 sequence is CASSQDLGRHNEQFF. The CDR3 region has the DNA TGTGCCAGCAGCCAAGATCTCGGCAGGCACAATGAGCAGTTCTTC.

The V gene is TRBV27, the J gene TRBJ2-1, with 14 bases that match TRBD2. Per the germline V gene, CDR1 is MNHEY and CDR2 is SMNVEV (reference sequence). The CDR3 runs to 17 residues. Germline trimming cut 5 bases from V and 8 bases from J; bases unmatched to any gene: 11. The CDR3 sequence is CASSQTRAGLAGDEQFF. The CDR3 DNA reads TGTGCCAGCAGTCAAACCCGAGCGGGACTAGCGGGAGATGAGCAGTTCTTC.

The J gene is TRBJ1-1, the V gene TRBV5-4; a possible D gene is TRBD1 (5 bases). Trimming left V 0 bases short and J 3 bases short, with 12 bases between. The germline V gene has CDR1 SGHNT and CDR2 YYREEE (reference sequence). This CDR3 region has 15 residues. The CDR3 nucleotides read TGTGCCAGCAGCTTGGGGGAGTTGGGGGACACTGAAGCTTTCTTT. It encodes CASSLGELGDTEAFF.

This chain links TRBV27 with TRBJ1-5; a weak D match, TRBD1 (6 bases). V lost 3 bases and J 2 bases, leaving 11 bases between the germline ends. From germline, CDR1 is MNHEY and CDR2 SMNVEV (reference sequence). This CDR3 comprises 15 residues. The CDR3 nucleotides read TGTGCCAGCAGTTTTTCCTCAGGGGGCAATCAGCCCCAGCATTTT. Its translation is CASSFSSGGNQPQHF.

The chain is built from TRBV27 and TRBJ1-4, with D perhaps TRBD1 (6 bases). The V end was cut by 0 bases, the J end by 5 bases, with 10 bases between. CDR1 is MNHEY, CDR2 SMNVEV, per germline (reference sequence). This CDR3 region has 15 residues. In DNA, the CDR3 is TGTGCCAGCAGTTTATCGTTAAGGGGGAATGAAAAACTGTTTTTT. Protein product: CASSLSLRGNEKLFF.

V and J are TRBV19 and TRBJ2-1, with 7 bases that match TRBD2. CDR1 LNHDA and CDR2 SQIVND come from the germline V gene (reference sequence). The J segment lost 2 bases and the V segment lost 7 bases, leaving 5 bases of the junction unmatched. The CDR3 is 14 amino acids. The CDR3 bases are TGTGCCAGTACTTCTAGCGGCCCCTACAATGAGCAGTTCTTC. Translation: CASTSSGPYNEQFF.

The genes are TRBV18 and TRBJ1-5; 7 bases line up with TRBD1. Germline CDR1 and CDR2: KGHSH and LQKENI. This CDR3 is 15 amino acids long. V trimming: 6 bases; J trimming: 5 bases; junction bases outside the gene matches: 10. The CDR3 sequence is CASSRTGIVDQPQHF. In nucleotides, the CDR3 is TGTGCCAGCTCGCGGACAGGTATAGTCGATCAGCCCCAGCATTTT.

The chain recombines TRBV29-1 with TRBJ1-2, with D tentatively TRBD1 (6 bases). CDR1 SQVTM and CDR2 ANQGSEA come from the germline V gene. The V and J ends lost 7 bases and 8 bases respectively, with 14 bases between them. The CDR3 runs 11 residues. This CDR3 reads CSAASGGGYTF. As DNA, the CDR3 is TGCAGCGCCGCTTCCGGGGGCGGCTACACCTTC.

The chain recombines TRBV7-9 with TRBJ2-2; D tentatively reads TRBD1 or TRBD2 (5 bases each). This CDR3 is built from 17 residues. Trimming removed 5 bases from V and 7 bases from J, with 23 bases in between. Germline CDR1 and CDR2: SEHNR and FQNEAQ (reference sequence). CDR3 amino acids: CASSPSPGTGRVGELFF. In nucleotides, the CDR3 is TGTGCCAGCAGCCCTAGCCCCGGGACGGGAAGGGTCGGGGAGCTGTTTTTT.

There are a few counts of this clone. The chain carries TRBV19 and TRBJ1-6, with D uncertain. Germline V gene lookup returns CDR1 LNHDA and CDR2 SQIVND (reference sequence). The CDR3 extends over 17 amino acids. The V end was cut by 5 bases, the J end by 0 bases, with 14 bases between. The CDR3 is CASSQGSSSSYNSPLHF. The DNA of the CDR3 is TGTGCCAGTAGTCAAGGATCCTCGAGCTCCTATAATTCACCCCTCCACTTT.

This rearrangement joins TRBV30 to TRBJ1-3, with D hard to call. CDR1 and CDR2 (germline): GTSNPN, SVGIG (reference sequence). The V and J ends lost 3 bases and 2 bases respectively, with 2 bases between them. CDR3 length: 11 residues. The CDR3 reads CAWSAGNTIYF. In DNA, the CDR3 is TGTGCCTGGAGCGCTGGAAACACCATATATTTT.

This clone was seen only once. The chain employs TRBV6-6 and TRBJ2-2, with D uncertain. The CDR3 loop spans 12 amino acids. From germline, CDR1 is MNHNY and CDR2 SVGAGI (reference sequence). V lost 2 bases and J lost 6, with 4 bases in between. CDR3 in amino acids: CASSYPPGELFF. The CDR3 nucleotides read TGTGCCAGCAGTTACCCCCCCGGGGAGCTGTTTTTT.

V usage is TRBV13 and J usage is TRBJ1-2, with no clear D. CDR1 is PRHDT, CDR2 FYEKMQ, per germline (reference sequence). The CDR3 spans 13 residues. V was pared by 0 bases and J by 8 bases, with 10 bases between. CDR3 loop: CASSLGQRGGYTF. DNA for the CDR3: TGTGCCAGCAGCTTAGGACAGCGTGGAGGCTACACCTTC.

This sequence joins TRBV4-2 and TRBJ2-5; 15 bases fit TRBD2. There are 18 residues in the CDR3. Germline assignment: CDR1 LGHNA and CDR2 YNFKEQ. V lost 1 base, J lost 5 bases, and 8 bases stayed unmatched. CDR3 amino acids: CASSQALGLAGGEETQYF. The DNA of the CDR3 is TGTGCCAGCAGCCAAGCCCTGGGACTAGCGGGAGGTGAGGAGACCCAGTACTTC.

The chain couples TRBV12-5 to TRBJ2-1, with 13 positions matching TRBD2. CDR1 is LGHNT, CDR2 FRNRAP, per germline. The CDR3 is made up of 16 amino acids. The V gene end was trimmed by 4 bases and the J gene end by 7 bases; junction bases not matched to a gene: 7. The CDR3 here is CASGSGLAGARNEQFF. CDR3 bases: TGTGCTAGTGGTTCAGGACTAGCGGGAGCTAGAAATGAGCAGTTCTTC.

The chain joins TRBV13 to TRBJ2-2, with a tentative D call TRBD2 (6 bases). V was clipped by 7 bases and J by 5 bases, with 11 bases between them. The CDR3 has 13 amino acids. The germline CDR1 and CDR2 sequences are PRHDT and FYEKMQ (reference sequence). CDR3 loop: CASMRLGTGELFF. The CDR3 DNA is TGTGCCAGCATGAGACTAGGGACCGGGGAGCTGTTTTTT.

The rearrangement links TRBV27 to TRBJ2-1; 7 nucleotides line up with TRBD2. V was pared by 2 bases and J by 2 bases, with 3 bases of the junction left unmatched. The CDR3 contains 15 residues. CDR1 MNHEY and CDR2 SMNVEV come from the germline V gene (reference sequence). This chain's CDR3 is CASSLGGGTYNEQFF. The CDR3 DNA reads TGTGCCAGCAGTTTAGGGGGAGGGACCTACAATGAGCAGTTCTTC.

This chain joins TRBV6-5 and TRBJ1-2, with TRBD1 matching over 7 bases. The CDR3 is 16 amino acids. The trim removed 2 bases at V and 8 bases at J, leaving 14 bases unmatched. The germline CDR1 and CDR2 sequences are MNHEY and SVGAGI. In nucleotides, the CDR3 is TGTGCCAGCAGTTACGACACTTGGACAGGCGGTGACGGCTACACCTTC. Protein product: CASSYDTWTGGDGYTF.

This clone appeared a few times. This chain connects TRBV10-3 to TRBJ1-1; perhaps TRBD1 as D (6 bases). The CDR3 spans 13 residues. The germline V and J ends were trimmed by 11 bases and 3 bases, with 16 bases remaining between them. CDR1 and CDR2 from the germline V gene are ENHRY and SYGVKD. The DNA of the CDR3 is TGTGCCGCCTTCGACAGGTTGGACACTGAAGCTTTCTTT. This gives the protein CAAFDRLDTEAFF.

This chain uses TRBV29-1 with TRBJ2-7, with D maybe TRBD1 (6 bases). The CDR3 totals 13 residues. The germline V gene encodes CDR1 SQVTM and CDR2 ANQGSEA. The V end lost 5 bases, the J end lost 3 bases, and 14 bases lay between the germline ends. The CDR3 nucleotides are TGCAGCGTTAGCCTTGGCAGGGGCTACGAGCAGTACTTC. It translates to CSVSLGRGYEQYF.

This chain uses TRBV7-3 with TRBJ2-3, with D possibly TRBD2 on 6 matching bases. The V gene's germline CDR1 is SGHTA and CDR2 FQGTGA. With 1 base removed from V and 3 bases from J, the gap between germline ends came to 17 bases. This CDR3 has 17 amino acids. The CDR3 spells CASSLKVGRGLTDTQYF. The CDR3, as DNA: TGTGCCAGCAGCTTAAAGGTCGGGAGAGGGTTAACAGATACGCAGTATTTT.

This clone has only one observation. The genes are TRBV7-8 and TRBJ2-7; D possibly corresponds to TRBD2 (6 bases). Germline values: CDR1 SGHVS, CDR2 FQNEAQ. The CDR3 extends over 14 amino acids. V lost 3 bases, J lost 3 bases, and 12 bases lay in between. The CDR3 loop is CASSFGVRDYEQYF. In nucleotides, the CDR3 is TGTGCCAGCAGCTTCGGCGTGCGGGACTACGAGCAGTACTTC.

The chain couples TRBV15 to TRBJ2-7, with TRBD2 matching 7 bases. Germline assignment: CDR1 LNHNV and CDR2 YYDKDF (reference sequence). This CDR3 spans 16 amino acids. Germline trimming cut 0 bases from V and 2 bases from J; bases unmatched to any gene: 7. The CDR3 coding sequence is TGTGCCACCAGCAGAGATGAGGCGGGAGACCCCTACGAGCAGTACTTC. Its protein product is CATSRDEAGDPYEQYF.

The chain joins TRBV25-1 to TRBJ1-1; D remains unclear. V lost 9 bases to trimming and J lost 0 bases, with 14 bases between them. The germline CDR1 and CDR2 sequences are MGHDK and SYGVNS. The CDR3 length is 14 residues. CDR3 in amino acids: CASSEGPLNTEAFF. DNA for the CDR3: TGTGCCAGTTCGGAGGGCCCCCTGAACACTGAAGCTTTCTTT.

The rearrangement joins TRBV5-1 to TRBJ1-1; D is possibly TRBD1 (5 bases). Germline assignment: CDR1 SGHRS and CDR2 YFSETQ. The V end was cut by 0 bases, the J end by 0 bases, with 9 bases between. The length of the CDR3 is 15 residues. The DNA for the CDR3 is TGCGCCAGCAGCTTGGCGTGGGGGTTGAACACTGAAGCTTTCTTT. It codes for CASSLAWGLNTEAFF.

This chain uses TRBV27 with TRBJ1-2; 7 bases align to TRBD1. Germline V gene sequence: CDR1 MNHEY, CDR2 SMNVEV (reference sequence). The V segment lost 2 bases and the J segment 5 bases; nucleotides outside the gene matches: 8. The CDR3 runs 15 residues. CDR3 coding DNA: TGTGCCAGCAGTTTACGGGCAGGGGGTAATTATGGCTACACCTTC. It codes for CASSLRAGGNYGYTF.

J is TRBJ1-5 and V is TRBV11-2; D is unclear. In germline, CDR1 is SGHAT, CDR2 FQNNGV. V lost 5 bases and J 7 bases, leaving 12 bases between the germline ends. The CDR3 contains 13 residues. The CDR3 here is CASSRDGPQPQHF. The CDR3, as DNA: TGTGCCAGCAGCCGAGATGGGCCACAGCCCCAGCATTTT. The full variable domain, completed using reference TRBV11-2 and TRBJ1-5, is EAGVAQSPRYKIIEKRQSVAFWCNPISGHATLYWYQQILGQGPKLLIQFQNNGVVDDSQLPKDRFSAERLKGVDSTLKIQPAKLEDSAVYLCASSRDGPQPQHFGDGTRLSIL.

The V gene is TRBV5-1, the J gene TRBJ2-7, with TRBD2 identical over 8 bases. Germline V gene data show CDR1 as SGHRS and CDR2 as YFSETQ. Trimming cost V 3 bases and J 6 bases; bases outside gene matches: 14. CDR3 length: 16 amino acids. CDR3 sequence: CASSWTSAGGRGEQYF. The CDR3 DNA follows: TGCGCCAGCAGCTGGACCTCTGCGGGAGGCCGCGGCGAGCAGTACTTC. Complete variable domain (other parts from reference TRBV5-1 and TRBJ2-7): KAGVTQTPRYLIKTRGQQVTLSCSPISGHRSVSWYQQTPGQGLQFLFEYFSETQRNKGNFPGRFSGRQFSNSRSEMNVSTLELGDSALYLCASSWTSAGGRGEQYFGPGTRLTVT.

The chain carries TRBV27 and TRBJ2-1, with 7 nucleotides matching TRBD2. Germline assignment: CDR1 MNHEY and CDR2 SMNVEV (reference sequence). The CDR3 extends over 15 amino acids. V dropped 2 bases and J dropped 8; count of bases not matched to a gene: 9. The CDR3 sequence is CASSLGGWGRDEQFF. CDR3 bases: TGTGCCAGCAGTTTAGGGGGTTGGGGGAGGGATGAGCAGTTCTTC.